These 10 T cell receptor beta chains originate from one sample sequenced in a study of early T cells in non-severe SARS-CoV-2 infection (dated by TCRdb to the early 2020s). Library preparation used 5' RACE. Sequencing used a NextSeq 500. Through fastp at Q25 and MiXCR, TCRdb rebuilt clones from the public reads, retaining in-frame beta chains. Under each unique CDR3 protein, matching rows form one entry showing the most common genes and DNA. Recorded for this sample are roughly 46,000 distinct CDR3 sequences; approximately 9% of them occurred a single time. The ten biggest clones cover roughly 5.7% of the sample. The input for sequencing was whole blood, taken at baseline. The receptors stem from an adult who was a healthcare worker with PCR-confirmed SARS-CoV-2 infection or an uninfected control (not recorded which).

This clonotype was picked up a small number of times. The genes are TRBV6-4 and TRBJ1-2; 10 nucleotides agree with TRBD1. The CDR3 runs 14 residues. CDR1 MRHNA and CDR2 SNTAGT come from the germline V gene. J was trimmed by 2 bases and V by 4 bases; bases with no gene match: 1. Written as DNA, the CDR3 is TGTGCCAGCAGTGTGGACAGGGGGAACTATGGCTACACCTTC. It yields the protein CASSVDRGNYGYTF.

In this sample, this clonotype turned up many times. The chain joins TRBV20-1 to TRBJ2-1; 9 positions agree with TRBD2. The CDR3 is 15 residues long. The V and J ends lost 0 bases and 8 bases, in that order; junction bases with no gene match: 8. From germline, CDR1 is DFQATT and CDR2 SNEGSKA (reference sequence). The chain's CDR3 is CSARDRIAGEHEQFF. The CDR3 DNA reads TGCAGTGCTAGAGATCGTATAGCGGGAGAGCATGAGCAGTTCTTC.

The rearrangement uses TRBV11-2 and TRBJ2-7; D tentatively fits TRBD1 or TRBD2 (5 bases each). Per the germline V gene, CDR1 is SGHAT and CDR2 is FQNNGV. The CDR3 runs to 15 residues. The V end lost 6 bases, the J end lost 1 base, and 16 bases lay between the germline ends. The CDR3 protein is CASSPMGVRSYEQYF. CDR3 sequence (DNA): TGTGCCAGCAGTCCCATGGGGGTCAGATCCTACGAGCAGTACTTC.

This clonotype has more than one count but fewer than ten. The chain carries TRBV4-2 and TRBJ2-7, with 10 bases aligning to TRBD2. Trimming removed 0 bases from V and 2 bases from J; junction bases left unmatched: 4. CDR1 is LGHNA and CDR2 is YNFKEQ in the germline V gene. This CDR3 comprises 16 residues. CDR3 in amino acids: CASSQESLAGTYEQYF. As DNA, the CDR3 is TGTGCCAGCAGCCAAGAATCACTAGCGGGGACCTACGAGCAGTACTTC.

This clonotype is classed as medium-sized (0.01 to 0.1%). The gene calls are TRBV7-3 and TRBJ2-3, with 8 bases fitting TRBD1. Germline V gene lookup returns CDR1 SGHTA and CDR2 FQGTGA. The length of the CDR3 is 13 residues. V gave up 4 bases and J gave up 7 bases; unmatched junction bases: 4. Here the CDR3 reads CASSSTGGNTQYF. The CDR3, as DNA: TGTGCCAGCAGCTCCACAGGGGGGAATACGCAGTATTTT.

This clonotype occurred a few times. The CDR3 region is CAAGTGSYEQYF. CDR3 bases: TGTGCCGCCGGAACAGGGAGTTACGAGCAGTACTTC. The chain is built from TRBV6-2 or TRBV6-3 and TRBJ2-7; D possibly corresponds to TRBD1 (6 bases). CDR3 length: 12 residues. CDR1 and CDR2 from the germline V gene are MNHEY and SVGEGT. V shed 11 bases and J shed 4 bases, with 15 bases lying between them.

The CDR3 sequence: CASSPLRGPNNEQFF. The CDR3 nucleotides are TGTGCCAGCAGTCCCTTGCGGGGGCCAAACAATGAGCAGTTCTTC. The rearrangement joins TRBV6-6 to TRBJ2-1; weak D call: TRBD2 (7 bases). This CDR3 spans 15 amino acids. Germline CDR1 and CDR2: MNHNY and SVGAGI (reference sequence). V dropped 5 bases and J dropped 5 bases, with 16 bases sitting between them.

The genes are TRBV7-2 and TRBJ2-1; D perhaps matches TRBD1 (5 bases). CDR1 is SGHTA and CDR2 is FQGNSA in the germline V gene. The CDR3 has 14 amino acids. Trimming pared 5 bases from V and 10 bases from J, leaving 18 bases between. CDR3 nucleotide sequence: TGTGCCAGCAGCCCAAGTTTTGGGGCAATCGAGCAGTTCTTC. Amino acids: CASSPSFGAIEQFF.

The chain uses TRBV29-1 and TRBJ2-1, with D perhaps matching TRBD2 (6 bases). The CDR3 extends over 13 amino acids. The V end was cut by 6 bases, the J end by 10 bases, with 19 bases between. Germline V CDR1 and CDR2: SQVTM, ANQGSEA. The CDR3 protein is CSVPLVAGLEQFF. As DNA, the CDR3 is TGCAGCGTGCCATTAGTGGCGGGGCTGGAGCAGTTCTTC.

This clonotype came up a few times. The chain has TRBV9 and TRBJ2-3, with TRBD2 matching 13 bases. The V gene end was trimmed by 4 bases and the J gene end by 0 bases; junction bases not matched to a gene: 5. Germline assignment: CDR1 SGDLS and CDR2 YYNGEE. The CDR3 has 17 amino acids. The CDR3 region is CASSRTSGRYSTDTQYF. In DNA form, the CDR3 reads TGTGCCAGCAGCCGGACTAGCGGGAGATATAGCACAGATACGCAGTATTTT.